Each of the 24 T cell receptor beta chains below was sequenced from the same sample in a study of T cells in Graves' hyperthyroidism and ophthalmopathy. RNA transcripts were the template for amplifying TCR beta CDR3 regions. With the HTBI primer set, the TCR CDR3 went through a first round of RT-PCR. TCRdb fed the multiplex PCR reads into MiXCR, producing one record per CDR3 protein. The sample records roughly 380,000 distinct CDR3 sequences, about 18% being singletons. Input material: blood. These receptors all come from a young woman with Graves' hyperthyroidism.

The rearrangement links TRBV5-1 to TRBJ2-2; tentative D call: TRBD2 (7 bases). The V and J ends lost 6 bases and 2 bases respectively, with 20 bases between them. The CDR3 has 17 residues. The germline gives CDR1 SGHRS, CDR2 YFSETQ. CDR3 residues: CASTTQGGGANTGELFF. CDR3 coding DNA: TGCGCCAGCACCACCCAAGGGGGGGGCGCTAACACCGGGGAGCTGTTTTTT.

Note on this clonotype: This clone may be a read error of a much larger clone one base away. This rearrangement joins TRBV10-3 to TRBJ1-5, with D perhaps matching TRBD1 (5 bases). V lost 8 bases, J lost 0 bases, and 11 bases lay in between. The CDR3 sequence is 14 residues long. Germline CDR1 and CDR2: ENHRY and SYGVKD. Here the CDR3 DNA reads TGTGCCATCGGGACGGCCGGTAGCAATCAGCCCCAGCATTTT. Amino acid sequence: CAIGTAGSNQPQHF.

The sample holds many counts of this clonotype. The chain combines TRBV10-3 with TRBJ2-4; TRBD1 might be the D (5 bases). There are 15 residues in the CDR3. V was shortened by 4 bases and J by 2 bases, with 12 bases between the two germline ends. Germline loops: CDR1 ENHRY, CDR2 SYGVKD. The DNA of the CDR3 is TGTGCCATCAGTGGGGGTCCAGGGTCCAAAAACATTCAGTACTTC. Protein product: CAISGGPGSKNIQYF.

There are many counts of this clonotype. The J gene is TRBJ2-5, the V gene TRBV29-1; a possible D gene is TRBD2 (6 bases). Trimming cost V 3 bases and J 4 bases, with 12 bases left between them. The CDR3 spans 13 residues. Germline V CDR1 and CDR2: SQVTM, ANQGSEA. CDR3 sequence: CSVEPGAGETQYF. In DNA, the CDR3 is TGCAGCGTTGAGCCGGGAGCGGGAGAGACCCAGTACTTC.

This clonotype was counted many times. The rearrangement joins TRBV6-1 to TRBJ1-2; TRBD1 matches at 7 bases. The CDR3 is 13 amino acids. Germline lookup yields CDR1 MNHNS and CDR2 SASEGT. Trimming at V came to 9 bases and at J to 1 base, leaving 5 bases not matched to a gene. CDR3 residues: CASRDSYNYGYTF. The CDR3 nucleotides read TGTGCCAGTCGGGACAGCTATAACTATGGCTACACCTTC.

This clonotype was recorded many times. The gene calls are TRBV12-3 or TRBV12-4 and TRBJ2-5; D might be TRBD2 (5 bases). The CDR3 has 15 residues. The germline V and J ends were trimmed by 4 bases and 0 bases, with 12 bases remaining between them. The CDR3 DNA reads as TGTGCCAGCAGTTCCCCCGGACTGTACCAAGAGACCCAGTACTTC. Translating it yields CASSSPGLYQETQYF.

The gene calls are TRBV6-1 and TRBJ1-6; D is unresolved. The germline V gene encodes CDR1 MNHNS and CDR2 SASEGT. The CDR3 consists of 15 residues. V was shortened by 1 base and J by 7 bases, with 11 bases between the two germline ends. The CDR3 loop reads CASSEGKDRNSPLHF. CDR3 sequence (DNA): TGTGCCAGCAGTGAAGGAAAGGACCGCAATTCACCCCTCCACTTT.

This chain joins TRBV2 and TRBJ1-2; no reliable D call. The CDR3 spans 10 residues. Germline V gene sequence: CDR1 SNHLY, CDR2 FYNNEI. Between the trimmed V and J ends, which lost 7 bases and 8 bases, there was a span of 8 bases. The CDR3 region is CASKQLGYTF. In DNA form, the CDR3 reads TGTGCCAGCAAGCAGTTGGGCTACACCTTC.

This clonotype was seen at least ten times. The chain combines TRBV20-1 with TRBJ1-1, with a possible D match to TRBD1 (6 bases). Germline values: CDR1 DFQATT, CDR2 SNEGSKA (reference sequence). The CDR3 runs 13 residues. Trimming stripped 3 bases from V and 0 bases from J, with 8 bases between. This CDR3 is CSASGQLNTEAFF. The DNA for the CDR3 is TGCAGTGCTAGTGGACAGCTGAACACTGAAGCTTTCTTT.

This clonotype appeared many times. The chain joins TRBV6-5 to TRBJ1-1, with D tentatively TRBD1 (6 bases). CDR1 is MNHEY, CDR2 SVGAGI, per germline. CDR3 length equals 16 residues. Trimming removed 2 bases at V and 4 bases at J, with 17 bases between. Here the CDR3 reads CASSYVLQGRITEAFF. CDR3 nucleotides: TGTGCCAGCAGTTACGTCCTCCAGGGGCGGATCACTGAAGCTTTCTTT.

This clonotype has a handful of counts. The J gene is TRBJ1-2, the V gene TRBV5-6; TRBD1 aligns across 7 bases. Germline V gene lookup returns CDR1 SGHDT and CDR2 YYEEEE. The V segment lost 4 bases and the J segment 4 bases; nucleotides outside the gene matches: 7. The CDR3 contains 14 residues. The CDR3 loop reads CASSRSGGFYGYTF. The DNA of the CDR3 is TGTGCCAGCAGCCGGTCAGGGGGGTTCTATGGCTACACCTTC.

This clonotype was seen repeatedly, ten times or more. The chain employs TRBV7-8 and TRBJ1-2; TRBD1 agrees at 12 bases. The CDR3 is 15 residues long. Trimming at V came to 5 bases and at J to 8 bases, leaving 9 bases not matched to a gene. Germline V lookup: CDR1 SGHVS, CDR2 FQNEAQ. DNA of the CDR3: TGTGCCAGCAGCAGCTCGACCGGGACAGGGGGCGGCTACACCTTC. This codes for CASSSSTGTGGGYTF.

This clonotype is a singleton in its sample. The V call is TRBV12-3 or TRBV12-4, the J call TRBJ1-2; tentatively, D is TRBD1 (5 bases). Trimming removed 6 bases from V and 6 bases from J, with 14 bases in between. The CDR3 runs to 13 residues. DNA for the CDR3: TGTGCCAGCAGCCGGGGCAGGGTCGATGGCTACACCTTC. Amino acid sequence: CASSRGRVDGYTF.

The genes are TRBV6-1 and TRBJ2-5; D is undetermined. The germline CDR1 and CDR2 sequences are MNHNS and SASEGT. This CDR3 region has 14 residues. V lost 6 bases and J lost 5, with 16 bases in between. The CDR3 here is CASSQDGSRETQYF. The DNA for the CDR3 is TGTGCCAGCAGCCAAGACGGAAGCCGGGAGACCCAGTACTTC.

This clonotype appeared many times. The rearrangement links TRBV12-3 or TRBV12-4 to TRBJ1-1; D unresolved. Between the trimmed V and J ends, which lost 7 bases and 6 bases, there was a span of 18 bases. CDR3 size: 14 residues. CDR3 bases: TGTGCCAGCACCCCTGCTCGGCGATCGGCTGAAGCTTTCTTT. Its translation: CASTPARRSAEAFF.

The table lists this clonotype with many counts. The V gene is TRBV20-1, the J gene TRBJ1-2; D not resolved. The CDR3 is made up of 11 amino acids. Germline CDR1 and CDR2: DFQATT and SNEGSKA (reference sequence). Trimming stripped 3 bases from V and 1 base from J, with 3 bases between. CDR3 in amino acids: CSASDNYGYTF. The CDR3, as DNA: TGCAGTGCTAGCGATAACTATGGCTACACCTTC.

About this clonotype: One base away lies a much larger clone, so this may be a sequencing read error. The conserved closing phenylalanine or tryptophan is absent in this CDR3, likely reflecting a read error. The chain's CDR3 is CASSLGQGRGNYGYTY. The CDR3 coding sequence is TGCGCCAGCAGCTTGGGACAGGGCCGCGGAAACTATGGCTACACCTAC. The J gene is TRBJ1-2, the V gene TRBV5-1, with 7 bases that match TRBD1. V was clipped by 0 bases and J by 2 bases; unmatched bases: 7. CDR1 SGHRS and CDR2 YFSETQ come from the germline V gene. The CDR3 has 16 residues.

The chain recombines TRBV6-4 with TRBJ1-1, with a weak D call TRBD1 (6 bases). This CDR3 region has 17 residues. CDR1 MRHNA and CDR2 SNTAGT come from the germline V gene. V lost 2 bases and J 0 bases, leaving 16 bases between the germline ends. CDR3 residues: CASSDPGHSFMNTEAFF. CDR3 in DNA: TGTGCCAGCAGTGACCCGGGACATTCGTTTATGAACACTGAAGCTTTCTTT.

This chain connects TRBV4-2 to TRBJ2-5; 12 positions match TRBD2. Per germline, CDR1 LGHNA and CDR2 YNFKEQ. With 1 base clipped from V and 3 bases from J, the junction kept 6 bases outside the gene matches. The CDR3 has 17 residues. The CDR3 region has the DNA TGTGCCAGCAGCCAAGCAGCTAGCGGGGGGGCCGAAGAGACCCAGTACTTC. Protein sequence: CASSQAASGGAEETQYF.

This clonotype has ten or more counts. This chain uses TRBV9 with TRBJ2-2; 9 bases agree with TRBD2. This CDR3 has 15 amino acids. Germline loops: CDR1 SGDLS, CDR2 YYNGEE. Trimming removed 4 bases from V and 8 bases from J; junction bases left unmatched: 9. CDR3 sequence: CASSSQTSGSGELFF. The DNA of the CDR3 is TGTGCCAGCAGCTCCCAGACTAGCGGTTCGGGGGAGCTGTTTTTT.

This clonotype appeared many times. The chain links TRBV24-1 to TRBJ1-1, with D maybe TRBD1 (6 bases). There are 13 residues in the CDR3. The V end lost 9 bases, the J end lost 0 bases, and 10 bases lay between the germline ends. CDR1 is KGHDR and CDR2 is SFDVKD in the germline V gene. The CDR3 loop is CATRDTMNTEAFF. CDR3 coding DNA: TGTGCCACCCGGGACACGATGAACACTGAAGCTTTCTTT.

This clonotype came up a few times. The rearrangement joins TRBV7-9 to TRBJ2-2; TRBD1 is a possible D gene (5 bases). CDR1 is SEHNR and CDR2 is FQNEAQ in the germline V gene (reference sequence). The CDR3 covers 16 residues. The V end lost 4 bases, the J end lost 0 bases, and 12 bases lay between the germline ends. The CDR3 DNA is TGTGCCAGCAGCTCGCTCAGGGTGGCGAACACCGGGGAGCTGTTTTTT. Amino acid sequence: CASSSLRVANTGELFF.

This clonotype came up many times. The chain has TRBV29-1 and TRBJ1-1, with a weak D call TRBD1 (6 bases). This CDR3 has 13 residues. Per germline, CDR1 SQVTM and CDR2 ANQGSEA. Trimming cost V 4 bases and J 0 bases, with 9 bases left between them. The CDR3 reads CSVGTAMNTEAFF. The CDR3 DNA sequence: TGCAGCGTTGGGACAGCTATGAACACTGAAGCTTTCTTT.

This clonotype was recorded at least ten times. V is TRBV30 and J is TRBJ1-3; D may be TRBD1 (5 bases). V gave up 0 bases and J gave up 3 bases, with 12 bases separating them. The V gene's germline CDR1 is GTSNPN and CDR2 SVGIG (reference sequence). The CDR3 extends over 15 amino acids. Here the CDR3 reads CAWSVGGAGGNTIYF. The CDR3 coding sequence is TGTGCCTGGAGTGTTGGAGGGGCTGGTGGAAACACCATATATTTT.